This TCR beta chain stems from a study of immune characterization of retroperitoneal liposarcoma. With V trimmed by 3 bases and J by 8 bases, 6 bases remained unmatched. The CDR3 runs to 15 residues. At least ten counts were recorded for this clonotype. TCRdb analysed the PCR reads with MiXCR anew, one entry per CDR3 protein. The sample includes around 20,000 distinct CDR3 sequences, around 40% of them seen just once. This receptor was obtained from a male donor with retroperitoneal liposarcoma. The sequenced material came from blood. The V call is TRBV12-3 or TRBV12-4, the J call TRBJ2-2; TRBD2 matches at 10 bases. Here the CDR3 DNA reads TGTGCCAGCAGTTTTGTAACTAGCGGGATAGGGGAGCTGTTTTTT. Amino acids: CASSFVTSGIGELFF.